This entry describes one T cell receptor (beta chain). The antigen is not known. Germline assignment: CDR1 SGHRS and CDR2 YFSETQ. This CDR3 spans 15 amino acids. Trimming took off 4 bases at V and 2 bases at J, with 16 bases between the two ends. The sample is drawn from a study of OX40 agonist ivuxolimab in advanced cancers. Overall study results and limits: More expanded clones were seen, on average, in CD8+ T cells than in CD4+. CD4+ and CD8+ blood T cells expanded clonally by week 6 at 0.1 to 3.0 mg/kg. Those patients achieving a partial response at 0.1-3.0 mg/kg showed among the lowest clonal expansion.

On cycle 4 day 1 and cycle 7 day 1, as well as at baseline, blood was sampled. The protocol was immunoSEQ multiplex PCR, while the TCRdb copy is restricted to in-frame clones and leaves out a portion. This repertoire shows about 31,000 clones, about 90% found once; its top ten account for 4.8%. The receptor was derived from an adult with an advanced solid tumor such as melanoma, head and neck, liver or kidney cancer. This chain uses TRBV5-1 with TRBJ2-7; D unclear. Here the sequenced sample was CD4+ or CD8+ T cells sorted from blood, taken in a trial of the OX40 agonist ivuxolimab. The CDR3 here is CASSQGNGQAYEQYF. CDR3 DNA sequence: TGCGCCAGCAGCCAAGGGAACGGGCAAGCCTACGAGCAGTACTTC.